These 8 T cell receptor beta chains were all obtained from the same sample, sequenced in a study of shared clonotypes between healthy human individuals. Clones were read by immunoSEQ multiplex PCR, and TCRdb kept only the in-frame ones, dropping some. This sample has over a million clones; more than 75% occur once, and the top ten carry about 0.52%. The source material was memory CD4+ T cells from PBMCs. Subset indicated: CD45RA-negative fraction. Source of these receptors: a man aged 18 to 30 in good health. Some clones in this sample may be carry-over from other donors' samples.

The CDR3 sequence is CASIGNTIYF. The CDR3 nucleotides are TGTGCCAGCATCGGAAACACCATATATTTT. The chain combines TRBV28 with TRBJ1-3; D not certain. This CDR3 has 10 amino acids. Trimming stripped 7 bases from V and 4 bases from J, with 2 bases between. CDR1 is MDHEN and CDR2 is SYDVKM in the germline V gene.

The V call is TRBV6-6, the J call TRBJ1-2, with D perhaps matching TRBD1 (5 bases). Trimming removed 5 bases from V and 8 bases from J, with 18 bases in between. The CDR3 consists of 14 residues. The germline CDR1 and CDR2 sequences are MNHNY and SVGAGI (reference sequence). This CDR3 is CASSPLREIGGYTF. In DNA, the CDR3 is TGTGCCAGCAGTCCCCTCAGGGAAATAGGAGGCTACACCTTC.

J is TRBJ2-6 and V is TRBV2; 8 bases map to TRBD2. The CDR3 has 18 amino acids. Losses at the gene ends were 5 bases for V and 1 base for J; bases not matched to a gene: 10. The germline V gene has CDR1 SNHLY and CDR2 FYNNEI. CDR3 nucleotides: TGTGCCAGCAGTACCGCCGGGGCGGGAGGATCTGGGGCCAACGTCCTGACTTTC. It specifies CASSTAGAGGSGANVLTF.

This sequence joins TRBV7-6 and TRBJ2-3; either TRBD1 or TRBD2 may supply D (5 bases each). This CDR3 comprises 16 residues. Per the germline V gene, CDR1 is SGHVS and CDR2 is FNYEAQ. V was trimmed by 5 bases and J by 8 bases, leaving 23 bases between them. The CDR3 bases are TGTGCCAGCAGCAAAACTCCGGGACCATCATGGGGTACGCAGTATTTT. It specifies CASSKTPGPSWGTQYF.

The rearrangement links TRBV5-1 to TRBJ2-3; the match to TRBD2 covers 7 bases. Trimming at V came to 0 bases and at J to 4 bases, leaving 5 bases not matched to a gene. CDR3 size: 15 residues. Germline V gives CDR1 SGHRS, CDR2 YFSETQ. The CDR3 DNA sequence: TGCGCCAGCAGCTTGGACGGGAGGTACCCAGATACGCAGTATTTT. Amino acid sequence: CASSLDGRYPDTQYF.

The V call is TRBV5-4, the J call TRBJ1-5, with 9 positions matching TRBD1. Germline values: CDR1 SGHNT, CDR2 YYREEE (reference sequence). The trim removed 4 bases at V and 3 bases at J, leaving 5 bases unmatched. The CDR3 loop spans 15 amino acids. The CDR3 nucleotides are TGTGCCAGCAGCCCCGGGACAGGGACCAATCAGCCCCAGCATTTT. Its protein product is CASSPGTGTNQPQHF.

V usage is TRBV28 and J usage is TRBJ2-1; maybe TRBD1 (5 bases). The V and J ends lost 5 bases and 2 bases respectively, with 19 bases between them. Germline V gives CDR1 MDHEN, CDR2 SYDVKM. This CDR3 is 17 amino acids long. The CDR3: CASSPSGLPGTYNEQFF. For the CDR3, the DNA is TGTGCCAGCAGTCCCTCCGGCCTCCCAGGGACCTACAATGAGCAGTTCTTC.

V and J are TRBV5-5 and TRBJ2-7, with D perhaps matching TRBD2 (6 bases). Deletions cut 4 bases from V and 0 bases from J, with 11 bases between. Germline CDR1 reads SGHKS; CDR2 reads YYEKEE (reference sequence). The CDR3 consists of 14 residues. CDR3 nucleotides: TGTGCCAGCAGCCCTAGCGTACCCTCCTACGAGCAGTACTTC. As protein: CASSPSVPSYEQYF.